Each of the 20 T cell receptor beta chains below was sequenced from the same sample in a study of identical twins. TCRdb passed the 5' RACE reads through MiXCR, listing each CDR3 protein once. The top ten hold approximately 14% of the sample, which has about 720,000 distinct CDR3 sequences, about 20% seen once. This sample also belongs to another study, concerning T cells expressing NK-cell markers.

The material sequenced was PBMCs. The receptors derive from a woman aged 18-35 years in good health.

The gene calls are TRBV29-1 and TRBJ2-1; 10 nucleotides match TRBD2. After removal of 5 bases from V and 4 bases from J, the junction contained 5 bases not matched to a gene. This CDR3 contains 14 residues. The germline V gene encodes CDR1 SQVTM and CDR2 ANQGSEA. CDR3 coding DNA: TGCAGCGTTAAGGGACTAGCGTCATACAATGAGCAGTTCTTC. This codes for CSVKGLASYNEQFF.

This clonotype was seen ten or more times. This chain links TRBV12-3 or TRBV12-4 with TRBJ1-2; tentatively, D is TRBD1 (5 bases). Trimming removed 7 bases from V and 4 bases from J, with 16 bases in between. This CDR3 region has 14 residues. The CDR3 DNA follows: TGTGCCAGCACCCTGGGCCGGGGGGGCTATGGCTACACCTTC. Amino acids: CASTLGRGGYGYTF.

The CDR3 region has the DNA TGTGCCAGCAGTTTAGCTCAGAGGACTGAAGCTTTCTTT. This translates into CASSLAQRTEAFF. This chain uses TRBV12-3 or TRBV12-4 with TRBJ1-1; D unclear. CDR3 length: 13 amino acids. V was shortened by 0 bases and J by 5 bases, with 7 bases between the two germline ends.

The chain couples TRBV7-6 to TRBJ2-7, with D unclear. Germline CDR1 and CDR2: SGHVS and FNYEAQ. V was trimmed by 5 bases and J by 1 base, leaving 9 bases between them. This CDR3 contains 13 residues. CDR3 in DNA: TGTGCCAGCAGCCCTATAGAGTCCTACGAGCAGTACTTC. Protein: CASSPIESYEQYF. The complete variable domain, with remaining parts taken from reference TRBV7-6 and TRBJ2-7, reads GAGVSQSPRYKVTKRGQDVALRCDPISGHVSLYWYRQALGQGPEFLTYFNYEAQQDKSGLPNDRFSAERPEGSISTLTIQRTEQRDSAMYRCASSPIESYEQYFGPGTRLTVT.

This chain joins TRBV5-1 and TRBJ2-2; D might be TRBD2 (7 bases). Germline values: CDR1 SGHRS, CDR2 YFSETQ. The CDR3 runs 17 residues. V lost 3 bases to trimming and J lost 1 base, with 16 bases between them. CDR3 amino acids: CASSSLQGGGNTGELFF. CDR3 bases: TGCGCCAGCAGCTCTCTCCAGGGAGGGGGGAACACCGGGGAGCTGTTTTTT.

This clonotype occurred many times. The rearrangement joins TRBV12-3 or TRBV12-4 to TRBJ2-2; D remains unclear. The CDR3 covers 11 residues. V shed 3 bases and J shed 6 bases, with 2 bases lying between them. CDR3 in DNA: TGTGCCAGCAGTTTCCCCGGGGAGCTGTTTTTT. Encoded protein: CASSFPGELFF.

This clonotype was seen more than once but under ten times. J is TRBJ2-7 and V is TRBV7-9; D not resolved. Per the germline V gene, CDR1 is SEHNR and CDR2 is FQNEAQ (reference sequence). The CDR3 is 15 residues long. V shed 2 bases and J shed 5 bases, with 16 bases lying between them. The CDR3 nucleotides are TGTGCCAGCAGCTTATCCAGTCGTCGTGACGACGAGCAGTACTTC. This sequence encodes CASSLSSRRDDEQYF.

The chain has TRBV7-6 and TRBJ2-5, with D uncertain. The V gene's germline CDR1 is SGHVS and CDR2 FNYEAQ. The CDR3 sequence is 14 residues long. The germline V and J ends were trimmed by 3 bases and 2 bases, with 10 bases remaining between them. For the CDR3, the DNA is TGTGCCAGCAGCTTCCCCGGCCCACAAGAGACCCAGTACTTC. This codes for CASSFPGPQETQYF.

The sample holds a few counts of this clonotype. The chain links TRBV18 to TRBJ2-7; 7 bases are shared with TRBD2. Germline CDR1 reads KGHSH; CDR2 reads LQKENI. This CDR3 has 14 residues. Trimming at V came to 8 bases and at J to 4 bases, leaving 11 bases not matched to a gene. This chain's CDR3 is CASRGEGRIYEQYF. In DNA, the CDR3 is TGTGCCAGCCGTGGGGAGGGGCGCATATACGAGCAGTACTTC. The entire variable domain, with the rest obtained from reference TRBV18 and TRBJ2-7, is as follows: NAGVMQNPRHLVRRRGQEARLRCSPMKGHSHVYWYRQLPEEGLKFMVYLQKENIIDESGMPKERFSAEFPKEGPSILRIQQVVRGDSAAYFCASRGEGRIYEQYFGPGTRLTVT.

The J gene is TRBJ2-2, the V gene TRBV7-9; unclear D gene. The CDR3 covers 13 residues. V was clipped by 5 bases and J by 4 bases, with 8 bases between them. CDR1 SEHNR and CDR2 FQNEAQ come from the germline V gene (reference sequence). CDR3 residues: CASSIRTTGELFF. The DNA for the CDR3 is TGTGCCAGCAGCATCCGGACCACCGGGGAGCTGTTTTTT.

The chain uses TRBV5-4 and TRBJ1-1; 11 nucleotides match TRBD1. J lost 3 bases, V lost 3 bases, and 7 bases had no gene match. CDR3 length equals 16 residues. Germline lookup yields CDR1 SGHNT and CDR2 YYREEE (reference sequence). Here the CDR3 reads CASSSGTGGQYTEAFF. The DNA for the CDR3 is TGTGCCAGCAGCTCCGGGACAGGGGGGCAGTACACTGAAGCTTTCTTT.

Written as DNA, the CDR3 is TGTGCCAGCAGCTTAGTGTGGGGGGGGGCTGAGCAGTTCTTC. Its protein product is CASSLVWGGAEQFF. The V and J genes are TRBV7-8 and TRBJ2-1, with a weak D call TRBD2 (7 bases). The germline V and J ends were trimmed by 1 base and 9 bases, with 13 bases remaining between them. Germline CDR1 reads SGHVS; CDR2 reads FQNEAQ. This CDR3 comprises 14 residues.

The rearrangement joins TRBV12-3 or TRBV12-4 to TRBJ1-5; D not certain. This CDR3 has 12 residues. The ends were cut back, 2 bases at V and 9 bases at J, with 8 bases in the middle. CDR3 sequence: CASSLSKWPQHF. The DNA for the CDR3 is TGTGCCAGCAGTTTATCTAAGTGGCCCCAGCATTTT.

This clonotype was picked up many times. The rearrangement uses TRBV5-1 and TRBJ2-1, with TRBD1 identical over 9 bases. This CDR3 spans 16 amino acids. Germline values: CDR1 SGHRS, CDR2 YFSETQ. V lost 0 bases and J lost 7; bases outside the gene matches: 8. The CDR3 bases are TGCGCCAGCAGCTTGGTTGCGGGACAGGGCGGGAATGAGCAGTTCTTC. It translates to CASSLVAGQGGNEQFF.

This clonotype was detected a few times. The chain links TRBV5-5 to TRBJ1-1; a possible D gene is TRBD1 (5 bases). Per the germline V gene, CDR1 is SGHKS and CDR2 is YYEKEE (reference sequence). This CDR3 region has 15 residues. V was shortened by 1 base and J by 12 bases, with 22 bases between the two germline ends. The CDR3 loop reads CASSLYGHGLSKTFF. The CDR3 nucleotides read TGTGCCAGCAGCTTGTACGGACACGGGCTAAGTAAGACTTTCTTT.

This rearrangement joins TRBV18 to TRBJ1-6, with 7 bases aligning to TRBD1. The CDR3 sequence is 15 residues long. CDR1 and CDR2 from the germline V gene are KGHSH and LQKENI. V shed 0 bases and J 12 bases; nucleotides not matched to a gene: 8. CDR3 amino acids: CASSPPSGGGLPLHF. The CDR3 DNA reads TGTGCCAGCTCACCACCCTCAGGGGGAGGTTTACCCCTCCACTTT.

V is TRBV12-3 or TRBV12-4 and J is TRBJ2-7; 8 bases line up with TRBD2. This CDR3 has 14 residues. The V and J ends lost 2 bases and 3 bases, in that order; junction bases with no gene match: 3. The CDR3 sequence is CASSLTSGDYEQYF. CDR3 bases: TGTGCCAGCAGTTTAACTAGCGGCGACTACGAGCAGTACTTC.

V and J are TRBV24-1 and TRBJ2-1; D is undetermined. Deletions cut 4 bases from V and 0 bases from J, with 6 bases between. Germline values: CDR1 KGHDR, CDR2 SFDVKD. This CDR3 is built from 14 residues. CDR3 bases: TGTGCCACCAGTGACCCTAGCTCCTACAATGAGCAGTTCTTC. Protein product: CATSDPSSYNEQFF.

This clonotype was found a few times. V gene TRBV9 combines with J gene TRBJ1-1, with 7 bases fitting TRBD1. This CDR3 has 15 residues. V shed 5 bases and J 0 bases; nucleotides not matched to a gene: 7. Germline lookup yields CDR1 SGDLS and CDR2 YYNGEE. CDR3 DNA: TGTGCCAGCAGAAGAACCGGGACAGTGAACACTGAAGCTTTCTTT. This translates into CASRRTGTVNTEAFF.

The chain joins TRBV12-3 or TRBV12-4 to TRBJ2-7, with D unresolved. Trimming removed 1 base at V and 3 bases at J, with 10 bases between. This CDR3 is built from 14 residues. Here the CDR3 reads CASSLVYGNYEQYF. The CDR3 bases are TGTGCCAGCAGTTTAGTATACGGTAACTACGAGCAGTACTTC.